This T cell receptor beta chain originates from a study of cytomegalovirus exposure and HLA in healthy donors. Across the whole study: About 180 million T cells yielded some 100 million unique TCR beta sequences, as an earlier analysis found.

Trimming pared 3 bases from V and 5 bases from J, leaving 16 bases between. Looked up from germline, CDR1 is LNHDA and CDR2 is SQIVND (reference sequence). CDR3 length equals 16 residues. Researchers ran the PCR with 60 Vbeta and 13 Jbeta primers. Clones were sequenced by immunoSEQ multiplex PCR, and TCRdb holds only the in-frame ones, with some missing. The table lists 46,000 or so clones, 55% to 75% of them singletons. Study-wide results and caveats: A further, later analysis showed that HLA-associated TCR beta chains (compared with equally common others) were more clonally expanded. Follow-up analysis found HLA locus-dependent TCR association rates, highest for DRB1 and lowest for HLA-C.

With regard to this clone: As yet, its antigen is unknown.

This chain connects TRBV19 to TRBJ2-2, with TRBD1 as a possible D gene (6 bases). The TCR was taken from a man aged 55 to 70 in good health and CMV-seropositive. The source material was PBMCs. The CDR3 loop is CASSIPTGMGTGELFF. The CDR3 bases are TGTGCCAGTAGTATCCCTACAGGGATGGGTACCGGGGAGCTGTTTTTT.